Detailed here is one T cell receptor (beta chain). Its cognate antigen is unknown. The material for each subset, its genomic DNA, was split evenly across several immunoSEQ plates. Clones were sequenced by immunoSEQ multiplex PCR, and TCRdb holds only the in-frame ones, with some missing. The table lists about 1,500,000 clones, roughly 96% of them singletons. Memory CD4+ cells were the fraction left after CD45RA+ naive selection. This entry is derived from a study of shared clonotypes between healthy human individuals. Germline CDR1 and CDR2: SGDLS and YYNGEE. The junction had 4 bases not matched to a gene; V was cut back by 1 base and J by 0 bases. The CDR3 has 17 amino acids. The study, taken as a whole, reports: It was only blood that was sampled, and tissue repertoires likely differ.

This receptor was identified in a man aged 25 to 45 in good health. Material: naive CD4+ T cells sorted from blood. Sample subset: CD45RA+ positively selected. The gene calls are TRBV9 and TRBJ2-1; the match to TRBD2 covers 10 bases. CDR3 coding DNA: TGTGCCAGCAGCGTACGGGCTAGCGGGAGCTCCTACAATGAGCAGTTCTTC. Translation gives CASSVRASGSSYNEQFF.